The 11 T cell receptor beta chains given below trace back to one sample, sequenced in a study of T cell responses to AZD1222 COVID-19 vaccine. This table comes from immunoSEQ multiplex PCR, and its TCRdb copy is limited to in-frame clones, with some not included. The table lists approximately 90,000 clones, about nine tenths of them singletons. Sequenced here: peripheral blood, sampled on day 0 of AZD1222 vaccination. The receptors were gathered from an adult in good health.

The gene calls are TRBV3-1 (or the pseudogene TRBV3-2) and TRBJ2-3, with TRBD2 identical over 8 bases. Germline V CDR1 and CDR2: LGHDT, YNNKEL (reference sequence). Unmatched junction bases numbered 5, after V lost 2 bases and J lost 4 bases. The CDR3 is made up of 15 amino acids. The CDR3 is CASSQNPGGADTQYF. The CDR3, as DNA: TGTGCCAGCAGCCAAAACCCCGGGGGGGCAGATACGCAGTATTTT.

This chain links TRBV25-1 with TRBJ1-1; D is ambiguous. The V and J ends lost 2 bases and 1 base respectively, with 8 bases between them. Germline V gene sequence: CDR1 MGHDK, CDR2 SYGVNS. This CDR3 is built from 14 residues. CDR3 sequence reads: CASSERERNTEAFF. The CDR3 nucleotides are TGTGCCAGCAGTGAAAGGGAACGGAACACTGAAGCTTTCTTT.

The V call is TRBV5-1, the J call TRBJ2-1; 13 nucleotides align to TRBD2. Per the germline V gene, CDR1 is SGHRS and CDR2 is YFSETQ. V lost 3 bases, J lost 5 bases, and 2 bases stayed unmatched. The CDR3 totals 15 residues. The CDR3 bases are TGCGCCAGCAGCTCCGGACTAGCGGGGGACAATGAGCAGTTCTTC. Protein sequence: CASSSGLAGDNEQFF.

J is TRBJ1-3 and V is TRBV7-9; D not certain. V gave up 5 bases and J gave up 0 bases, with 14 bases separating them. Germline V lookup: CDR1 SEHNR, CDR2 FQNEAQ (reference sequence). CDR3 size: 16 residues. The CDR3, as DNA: TGTGCCAGCAGCGCAGCCTCCACGGGCTCTGGAAACACCATATATTTT. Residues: CASSAASTGSGNTIYF.

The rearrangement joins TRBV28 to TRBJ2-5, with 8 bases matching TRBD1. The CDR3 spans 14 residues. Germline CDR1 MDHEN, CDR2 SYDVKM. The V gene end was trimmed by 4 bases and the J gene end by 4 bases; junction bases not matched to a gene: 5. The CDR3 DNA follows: TGTGCCAGCAGTTCTCCAGGGGGCGCAGAGACCCAGTACTTC. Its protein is CASSSPGGAETQYF.

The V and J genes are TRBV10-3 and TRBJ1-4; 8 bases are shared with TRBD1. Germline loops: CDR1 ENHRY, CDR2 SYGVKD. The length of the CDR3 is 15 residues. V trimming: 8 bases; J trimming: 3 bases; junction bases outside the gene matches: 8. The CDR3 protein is CAIGAGGAANEKLFF. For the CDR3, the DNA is TGTGCCATCGGGGCAGGGGGCGCAGCTAATGAAAAACTGTTTTTT.

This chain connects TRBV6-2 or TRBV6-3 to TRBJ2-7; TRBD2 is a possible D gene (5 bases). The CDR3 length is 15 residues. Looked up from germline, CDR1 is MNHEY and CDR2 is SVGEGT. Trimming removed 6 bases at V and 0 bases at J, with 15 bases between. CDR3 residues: CASSRGAVSSYEQYF. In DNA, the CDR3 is TGTGCCAGCAGCCGGGGAGCGGTGAGCTCCTACGAGCAGTACTTC.

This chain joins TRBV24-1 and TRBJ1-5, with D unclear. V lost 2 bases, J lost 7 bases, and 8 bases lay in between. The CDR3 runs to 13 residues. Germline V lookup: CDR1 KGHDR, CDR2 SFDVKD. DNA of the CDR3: TGTGCCACCAGTGATTCCCACCGGCAGCCCCAGCATTTT. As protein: CATSDSHRQPQHF.

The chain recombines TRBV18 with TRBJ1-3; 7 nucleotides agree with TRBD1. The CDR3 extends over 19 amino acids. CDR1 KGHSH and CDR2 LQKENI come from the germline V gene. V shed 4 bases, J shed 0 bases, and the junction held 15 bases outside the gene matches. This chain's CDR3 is CASSRTPGTEVYSGNTIYF. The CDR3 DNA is TGTGCCAGCTCACGAACTCCCGGGACAGAGGTTTACTCTGGAAACACCATATATTTT.

CDR3 region: CASSLSRRVGNGYTF. DNA for the CDR3: TGTGCCAGCAGCTTGAGTCGGCGTGTCGGGAACGGCTACACCTTC. The chain combines TRBV5-6 with TRBJ1-2; unclear D gene. CDR1 SGHDT and CDR2 YYEEEE come from the germline V gene. This CDR3 has 15 amino acids. Trimming removed 1 base at V and 8 bases at J, with 18 bases between.

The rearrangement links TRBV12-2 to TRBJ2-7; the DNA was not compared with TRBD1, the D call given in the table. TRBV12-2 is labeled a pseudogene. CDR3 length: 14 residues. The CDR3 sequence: CASRLGDRVSEQYF. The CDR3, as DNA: TGTGCAAGTCGCTTAGGGGACAGGGTCAGCGAGCAGTACTTC.